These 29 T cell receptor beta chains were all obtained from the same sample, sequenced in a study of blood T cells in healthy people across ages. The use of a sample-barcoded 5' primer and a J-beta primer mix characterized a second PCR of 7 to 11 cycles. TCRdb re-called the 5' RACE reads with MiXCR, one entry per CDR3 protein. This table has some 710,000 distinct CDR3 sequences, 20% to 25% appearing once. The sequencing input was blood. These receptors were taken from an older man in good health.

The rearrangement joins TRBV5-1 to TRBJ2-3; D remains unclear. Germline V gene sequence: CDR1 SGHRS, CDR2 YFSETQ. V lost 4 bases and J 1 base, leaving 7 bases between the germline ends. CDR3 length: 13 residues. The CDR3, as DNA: TGCGCCAGCAGCCGACTCGGCACAGATACGCAGTATTTT. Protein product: CASSRLGTDTQYF. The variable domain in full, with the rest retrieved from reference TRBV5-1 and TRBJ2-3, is KAGVTQTPRYLIKTRGQQVTLSCSPISGHRSVSWYQQTPGQGLQFLFEYFSETQRNKGNFPGRFSGRQFSNSRSEMNVSTLELGDSALYLCASSRLGTDTQYFGPGTRLTVL.

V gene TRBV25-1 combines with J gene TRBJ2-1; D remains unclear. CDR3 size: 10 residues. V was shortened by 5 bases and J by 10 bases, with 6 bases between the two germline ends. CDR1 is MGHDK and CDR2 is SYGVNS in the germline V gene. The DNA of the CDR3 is TGTGCCAGCAGTCGGTCAGAGCAGTTCTTC. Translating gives CASSRSEQFF.

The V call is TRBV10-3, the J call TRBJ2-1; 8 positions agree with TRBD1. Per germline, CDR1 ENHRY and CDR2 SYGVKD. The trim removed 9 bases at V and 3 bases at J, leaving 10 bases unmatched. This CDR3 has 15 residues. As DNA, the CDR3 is TGTGCCATTCAATCCGGGACAGGTGGCTACAATGAGCAGTTCTTC. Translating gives CAIQSGTGGYNEQFF.

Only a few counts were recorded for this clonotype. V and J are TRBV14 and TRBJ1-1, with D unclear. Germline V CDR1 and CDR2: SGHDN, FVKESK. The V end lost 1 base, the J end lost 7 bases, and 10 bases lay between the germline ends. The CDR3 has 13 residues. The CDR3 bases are TGTGCCAGCAGCCAAGTCTTCGCCAGTGAAGCTTTCTTT. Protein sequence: CASSQVFASEAFF. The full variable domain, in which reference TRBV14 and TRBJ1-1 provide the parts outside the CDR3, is EAGVTQFPSHSVIEKGQTVTLRCDPISGHDNLYWYRRVMGKEIKFLLHFVKESKQDESGMPNNRFLAERTGGTYSTLKVQPAELEDSGVYFCASSQVFASEAFFGQGTRLTVV.

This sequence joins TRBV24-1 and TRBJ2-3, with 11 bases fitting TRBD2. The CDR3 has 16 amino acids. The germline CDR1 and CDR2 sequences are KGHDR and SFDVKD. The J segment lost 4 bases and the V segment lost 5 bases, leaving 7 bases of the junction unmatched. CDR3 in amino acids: CATSGETSGISDTQYF. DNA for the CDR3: TGTGCCACCAGTGGGGAGACTAGCGGGATTTCAGATACGCAGTATTTT.

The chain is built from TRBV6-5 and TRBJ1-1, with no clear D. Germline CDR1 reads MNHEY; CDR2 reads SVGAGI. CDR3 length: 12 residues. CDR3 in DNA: TGTGGGGTGAGTGGCTTGAACACTGAAGCTTTCTTT. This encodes CGVSGLNTEAFF.

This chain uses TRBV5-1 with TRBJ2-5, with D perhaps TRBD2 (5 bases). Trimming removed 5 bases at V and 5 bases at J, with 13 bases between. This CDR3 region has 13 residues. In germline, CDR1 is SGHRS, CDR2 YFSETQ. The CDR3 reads CASSVGLDETQYF. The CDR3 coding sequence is TGCGCCAGCAGTGTCGGACTTGACGAGACCCAGTACTTC.

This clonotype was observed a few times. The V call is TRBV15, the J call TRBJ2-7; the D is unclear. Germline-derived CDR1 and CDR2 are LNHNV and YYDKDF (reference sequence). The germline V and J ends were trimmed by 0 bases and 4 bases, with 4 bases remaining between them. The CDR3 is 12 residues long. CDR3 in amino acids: CATSRDFYEQYF. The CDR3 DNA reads TGTGCCACCAGCAGAGATTTTTACGAGCAGTACTTC. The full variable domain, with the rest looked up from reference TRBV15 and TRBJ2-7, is DAMVIQNPRYQVTQFGKPVTLSCSQTLNHNVMYWYQQKSSQAPKLLFHYYDKDFNNEADTPDNFQSRRPNTSFCFLDIRSPGLGDTAMYLCATSRDFYEQYFGPGTRLTVT.

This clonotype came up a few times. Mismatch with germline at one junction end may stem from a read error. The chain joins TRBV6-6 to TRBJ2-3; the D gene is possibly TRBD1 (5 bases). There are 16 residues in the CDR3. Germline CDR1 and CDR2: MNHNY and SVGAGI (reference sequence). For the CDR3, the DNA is TGTGCCAGCAGTGGCTTGGGCCTTCCCTTCACAGGTACGCAGTATTTT. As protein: CASSGLGLPFTGTQYF.

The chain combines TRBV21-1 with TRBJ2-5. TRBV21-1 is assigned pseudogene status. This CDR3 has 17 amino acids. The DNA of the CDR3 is TGTGCCAGCAGCAAAGAAACGACTTTGCACAGCCAAGAGACCCAGTACTTC. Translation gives CASSKETTLHSQETQYF.

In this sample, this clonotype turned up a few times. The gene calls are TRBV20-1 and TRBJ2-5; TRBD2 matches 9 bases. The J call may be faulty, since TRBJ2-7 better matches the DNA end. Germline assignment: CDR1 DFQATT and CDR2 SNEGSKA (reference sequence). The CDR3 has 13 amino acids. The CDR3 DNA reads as TGCAGTGCCAGGCGGGAGGGCCTGAACGAGCAGTACGTC. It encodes CSARREGLNEQYV.

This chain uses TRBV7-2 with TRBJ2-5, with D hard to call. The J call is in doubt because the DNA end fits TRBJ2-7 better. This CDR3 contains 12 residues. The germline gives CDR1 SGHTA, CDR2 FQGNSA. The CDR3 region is CASGIVLYEQYV. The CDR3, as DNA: TGTGCCAGCGGTATCGTCCTTTACGAGCAGTACGTC.

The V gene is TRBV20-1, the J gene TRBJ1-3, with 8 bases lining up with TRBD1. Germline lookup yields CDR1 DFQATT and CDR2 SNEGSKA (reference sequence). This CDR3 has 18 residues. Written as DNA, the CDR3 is TGCACCCATGGACAGGGCCTAGTAGTGGGGCTCTCTGGAAACACCATATATTTT. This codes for CTHGQGLVVGLSGNTIYF.

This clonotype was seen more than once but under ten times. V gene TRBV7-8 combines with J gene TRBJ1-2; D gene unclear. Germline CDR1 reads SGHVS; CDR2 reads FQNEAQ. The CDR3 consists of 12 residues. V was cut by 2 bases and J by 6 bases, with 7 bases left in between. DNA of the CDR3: TGTGCCAGCAGCTTAAACGGGGATGGCTACACCTTC. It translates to CASSLNGDGYTF.

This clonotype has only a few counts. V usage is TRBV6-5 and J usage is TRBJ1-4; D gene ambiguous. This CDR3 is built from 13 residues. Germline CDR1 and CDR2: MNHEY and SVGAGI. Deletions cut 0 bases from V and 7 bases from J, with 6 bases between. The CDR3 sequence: CASSYSRAEKLFF. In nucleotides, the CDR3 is TGTGCCAGCAGTTACTCAAGGGCTGAAAAACTGTTTTTT.

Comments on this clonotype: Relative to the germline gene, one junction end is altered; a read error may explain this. In DNA form, the CDR3 reads TGTGTCAGCAGCTTAGAGGGGACTCTTGAAAAACTGTTTTTT. Its protein product is CVSSLEGTLEKLFF. J is TRBJ1-4 and V is TRBV7-9; weak D call: TRBD1 (5 bases). The CDR3 consists of 14 residues. Looked up from germline, CDR1 is SEHNR and CDR2 is FQNEAQ (reference sequence).

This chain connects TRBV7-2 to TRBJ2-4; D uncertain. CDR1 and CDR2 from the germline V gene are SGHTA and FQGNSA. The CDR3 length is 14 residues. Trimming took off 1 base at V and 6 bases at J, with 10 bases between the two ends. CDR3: CASSLGTLRNIQYF. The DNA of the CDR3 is TGTGCCAGCAGCTTAGGGACCTTAAGAAACATTCAGTACTTC.

CDR3 residues: CASSSLGDDTDTQYF. The CDR3 bases are TGCGCCAGCAGCTCCCTTGGCGATGACACAGATACGCAGTATTTT. The V call is TRBV5-1, the J call TRBJ2-3; D gene unclear. With 3 bases removed from V and 2 bases from J, the gap between germline ends came to 13 bases. The CDR3 is 15 residues long. CDR1 SGHRS and CDR2 YFSETQ come from the germline V gene.

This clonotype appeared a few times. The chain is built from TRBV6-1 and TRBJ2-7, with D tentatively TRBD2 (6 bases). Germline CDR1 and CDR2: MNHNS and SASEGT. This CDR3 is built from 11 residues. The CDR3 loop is CAGGGTYEQYF. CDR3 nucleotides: TGTGCTGGCGGAGGGACCTACGAGCAGTACTTC.

Here the CDR3 reads CASSPPKWTGYGYTF. In DNA form, the CDR3 reads TGTGCCAGCAGCCCCCCCAAGTGGACCGGCTATGGCTACACCTTC. The chain is built from TRBV14 and TRBJ1-2; D not certain. The CDR3 totals 15 residues. Trimming took off 4 bases at V and 4 bases at J, with 16 bases between the two ends. Germline V CDR1 and CDR2: SGHDN, FVKESK.

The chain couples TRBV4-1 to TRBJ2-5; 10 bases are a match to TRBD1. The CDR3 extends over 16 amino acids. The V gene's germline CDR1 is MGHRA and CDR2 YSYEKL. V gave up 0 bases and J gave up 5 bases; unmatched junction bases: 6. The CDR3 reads CASSQDGTGVIETQYF. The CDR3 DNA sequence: TGCGCCAGCAGCCAAGATGGGACAGGGGTTATCGAGACCCAGTACTTC.

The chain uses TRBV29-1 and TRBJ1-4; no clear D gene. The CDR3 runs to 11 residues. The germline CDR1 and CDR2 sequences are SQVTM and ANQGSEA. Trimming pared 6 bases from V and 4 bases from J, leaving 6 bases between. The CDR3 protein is CSVPDNEKLFF. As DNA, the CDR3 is TGCAGCGTCCCAGATAATGAAAAACTGTTTTTT.

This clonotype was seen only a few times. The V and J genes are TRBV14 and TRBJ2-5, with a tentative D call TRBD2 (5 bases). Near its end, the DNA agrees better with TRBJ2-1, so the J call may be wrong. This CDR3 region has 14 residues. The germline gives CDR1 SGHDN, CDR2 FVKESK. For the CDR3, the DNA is TGTGCCAGCAGCCAAGATCTCGGACTCAATGAGCAGTTCTTC. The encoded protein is CASSQDLGLNEQFF.

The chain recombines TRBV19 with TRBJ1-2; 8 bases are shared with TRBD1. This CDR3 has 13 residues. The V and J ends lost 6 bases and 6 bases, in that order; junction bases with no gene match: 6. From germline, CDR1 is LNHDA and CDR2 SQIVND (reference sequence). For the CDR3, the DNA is TGTGCCAGTAGGTCCAGGGGGCATCATGGCTACACCTTC. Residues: CASRSRGHHGYTF.

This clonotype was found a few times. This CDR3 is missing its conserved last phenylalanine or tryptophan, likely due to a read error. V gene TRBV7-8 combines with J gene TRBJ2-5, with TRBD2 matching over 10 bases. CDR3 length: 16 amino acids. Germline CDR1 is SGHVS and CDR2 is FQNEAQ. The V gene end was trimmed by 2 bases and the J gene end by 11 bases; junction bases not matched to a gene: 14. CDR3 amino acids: CASSLPASGSAGEQYV. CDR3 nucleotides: TGTGCCAGCAGCTTACCCGCTAGCGGGAGTGCGGGAGAGCAGTACGTC.

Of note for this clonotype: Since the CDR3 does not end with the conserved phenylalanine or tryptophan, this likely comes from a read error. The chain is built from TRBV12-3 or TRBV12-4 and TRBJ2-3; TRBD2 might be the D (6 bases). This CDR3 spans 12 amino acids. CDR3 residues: CAGSSGANTQYS. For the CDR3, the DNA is TGTGCCGGCAGCTCGGGAGCAAATACGCAGTATTCT.

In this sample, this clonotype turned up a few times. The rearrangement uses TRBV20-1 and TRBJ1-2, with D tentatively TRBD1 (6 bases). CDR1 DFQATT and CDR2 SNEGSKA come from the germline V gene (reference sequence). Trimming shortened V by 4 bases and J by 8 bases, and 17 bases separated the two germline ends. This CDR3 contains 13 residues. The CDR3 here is CSAMRGAGEGYTF. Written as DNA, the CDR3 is TGCAGTGCTATGAGGGGGGCAGGGGAAGGCTACACCTTC.

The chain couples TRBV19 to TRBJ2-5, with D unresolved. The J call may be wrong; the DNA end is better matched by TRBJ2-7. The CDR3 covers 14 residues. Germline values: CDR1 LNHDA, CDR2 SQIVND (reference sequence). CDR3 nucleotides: TGTGCCAGTAGCTCTGGTCACAACTCCTACGAGCAGTACTTC. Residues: CASSSGHNSYEQYF.

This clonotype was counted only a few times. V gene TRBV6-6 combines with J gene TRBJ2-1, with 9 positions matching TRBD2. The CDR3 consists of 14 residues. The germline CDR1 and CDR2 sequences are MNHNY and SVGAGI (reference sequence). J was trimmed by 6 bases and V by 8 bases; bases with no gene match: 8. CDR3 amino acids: CASLPGLAPNEQFF. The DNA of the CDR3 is TGTGCCAGCCTACCGGGACTAGCTCCCAATGAGCAGTTCTTC.